This record concerns one T cell receptor (beta chain) sequence. CDR1 is ENHRY and CDR2 is SYGVKD in the germline V gene. The CDR3 runs to 14 residues. V was trimmed by 5 bases and J by 2 bases, leaving 11 bases between them. Combining a sample-barcoded 5' primer with a J-beta primer mix, a second PCR ran for roughly 7 to 12 cycles. Using its own MiXCR run on the 5' RACE reads, TCRdb lists one record per CDR3 protein. The profile covers about 600,000 distinct CDR3 sequences, with under 55% appearing a single time and approximately 23% taken by the ten largest. The data originate from a study of blood T cells in healthy people across ages.

The V gene is TRBV10-3, the J gene TRBJ2-3; D may correspond to TRBD1 or TRBD2 (5 bases each). This sequence originates from a man older than 75 in good health. The source material was blood. CDR3 coding DNA: TGTGCCATCAGTCCGGGACGCACCACAGATACGCAGTATTTT. It translates to CAISPGRTTDTQYF.